Below, 5 T cell receptor beta chains from the same sample are listed, as sequenced in a study of cytotoxic CD8 clonotypes in ibrutinib-treated CLL. Clones were sequenced by immunoSEQ multiplex PCR, and TCRdb holds only the in-frame ones, with some missing. The table lists more than 140,000 clones, 70% to 80% of them singletons. This specimen was PBMCs, taken after 12 months of ibrutinib treatment. The source of these receptors is a human donor with chronic lymphocytic leukemia.

The chain uses TRBV6-6 and TRBJ1-5; unclear D gene. Germline loops: CDR1 MNHNY, CDR2 SVGAGI (reference sequence). The CDR3 is 16 amino acids. Deletions cut 5 bases from V and 4 bases from J, with 18 bases between. The CDR3 nucleotides read TGTGCCAGCAGTCCCGTTAGCCCCCGTACTAATCAGCCCCAGCATTTT. The encoded protein is CASSPVSPRTNQPQHF.

This sequence joins TRBV7-2 and TRBJ1-1, with 8 bases matching TRBD1. After removal of 4 bases from V and 3 bases from J, the junction contained 1 base not matched to a gene. Looked up from germline, CDR1 is SGHTA and CDR2 is FQGNSA. The CDR3 is 13 residues long. CDR3 in amino acids: CASSWTGYTEAFF. DNA for the CDR3: TGTGCCAGCAGCTGGACAGGGTACACTGAAGCTTTCTTT.

V is TRBV15 and J is TRBJ2-5; D call uncertain. CDR1 is LNHNV, CDR2 YYDKDF, per germline (reference sequence). V gave up 0 bases and J gave up 1 base, with 15 bases separating them. The CDR3 has 17 amino acids. CDR3 in DNA: TGTGCCACCAGCAGAGATCTACAGACTCAGCCCCAAGAGACCCAGTACTTC. It translates to CATSRDLQTQPQETQYF.

This clone turned up a few times. This chain joins TRBV30 and TRBJ1-5; 9 bases are a match to TRBD1. The CDR3 is 17 amino acids. Germline V gene sequence: CDR1 GTSNPN, CDR2 SVGIG (reference sequence). Losses at the gene ends were 1 base for V and 1 base for J; bases not matched to a gene: 8. In nucleotides, the CDR3 is TGTGCCTGGAGTGCGACGCGGGGGACAGGGAGCAATCAGCCCCAGCATTTT. Protein sequence: CAWSATRGTGSNQPQHF.

CDR3 nucleotide sequence: TGTGCCAGCAGCTTAGGCGGAGGGGGGAAAGAGACCCAGTACTTC. Translated, it gives CASSLGGGGKETQYF. The chain has TRBV7-9 and TRBJ2-5; either TRBD1 or TRBD2 may fit D (6 bases each). The CDR3 spans 15 residues. Germline V CDR1 and CDR2: SEHNR, FQNEAQ (reference sequence). V was shortened by 1 base and J by 3 bases, with 12 bases between the two germline ends.